Following are 20 T cell receptor beta chains from one sample sequenced in a study of shared clonotypes between healthy human individuals. The data were produced by immunoSEQ multiplex PCR, yet TCRdb's version contains in-frame clones alone and is incomplete. The sample comprises about a million clones, roughly 72% of which are singletons, and roughly 1.5% rests with the top ten. Sample: memory CD4+ T cells sorted from blood. As for subset: CD45RA-negative fraction. These receptors all stem from a man aged 18 to 30 in good health.

This clone has just one count. V is TRBV6-6 and J is TRBJ2-7; TRBD1 is a possible D gene (5 bases). Germline CDR1 is MNHNY and CDR2 is SVGAGI (reference sequence). Trimming left V 5 bases short and J 5 bases short, with 10 bases between. CDR3 length: 12 amino acids. CDR3 residues: CASSVRGHEQYF. The CDR3 DNA reads TGTGCCAGCAGTGTTAGGGGTCACGAGCAGTACTTC.

The chain links TRBV7-2 to TRBJ2-5, with 11 bases matching TRBD2. The CDR3 sequence is 17 residues long. J lost 5 bases, V lost 0 bases, and 8 bases had no gene match. Germline CDR1 and CDR2: SGHTA and FQGNSA. CDR3 DNA: TGTGCCAGCAGCTTAGCGGCGTCTAGCGGGAGGAGGGAGACCCAGTACTTC. Amino acid sequence: CASSLAASSGRRETQYF.

This clone has a count of ten or more. The chain employs TRBV18 and TRBJ1-1, with TRBD1 matching over 10 bases. Germline CDR1 reads KGHSH; CDR2 reads LQKENI. Trimming removed 3 bases from V and 2 bases from J; junction bases left unmatched: 6. There are 16 residues in the CDR3. The CDR3 reads CASSPGTGELNTEAFF. DNA for the CDR3: TGTGCCAGCTCACCCGGGACAGGGGAGCTAAACACTGAAGCTTTCTTT.

CDR3 DNA: TGCGCCAGCAGCCGGACTGCGGGCTCCTACAATGAGCAGTTCTTC. Residues: CASSRTAGSYNEQFF. V is TRBV5-1 and J is TRBJ2-1; D perhaps matches TRBD2 (5 bases). V lost 4 bases, J lost 0 bases, and 11 bases lay in between. The CDR3 extends over 15 amino acids. Germline V gene data show CDR1 as SGHRS and CDR2 as YFSETQ. The variable domain in full, with the rest retrieved from reference TRBV5-1 and TRBJ2-1, is KAGVTQTPRYLIKTRGQQVTLSCSPISGHRSVSWYQQTPGQGLQFLFEYFSETQRNKGNFPGRFSGRQFSNSRSEMNVSTLELGDSALYLCASSRTAGSYNEQFFGPGTRLTVL.

This chain connects TRBV5-1 to TRBJ2-3; D may be TRBD1 (7 bases). CDR1 and CDR2 from the germline V gene are SGHRS and YFSETQ. The CDR3 extends over 16 amino acids. The V end was cut by 8 bases, the J end by 6 bases, with 25 bases between. The CDR3 reads CASTEGGGYSLDTQYF. CDR3 DNA sequence: TGCGCCAGTACTGAAGGAGGGGGCTATAGTTTGGATACGCAGTATTTT. The full variable domain, with the rest looked up from reference TRBV5-1 and TRBJ2-3, is KAGVTQTPRYLIKTRGQQVTLSCSPISGHRSVSWYQQTPGQGLQFLFEYFSETQRNKGNFPGRFSGRQFSNSRSEMNVSTLELGDSALYLCASTEGGGYSLDTQYFGPGTRLTVL.

This clone came up a few times. The chain has TRBV7-9 and TRBJ1-2; 7 bases are shared with TRBD1. Germline values: CDR1 SEHNR, CDR2 FQNEAQ (reference sequence). This CDR3 has 16 amino acids. Trimming cost V 3 bases and J 5 bases; bases outside gene matches: 12. This CDR3 is CASSFAQQGKGYGYTF. CDR3 nucleotide sequence: TGTGCCAGCAGCTTCGCGCAACAGGGGAAGGGGTATGGCTACACCTTC.

This clone was counted between two and nine times. It is unclear where the CDR3 begins or ends on the DNA, so no DNA is shown, and the CDR3 is as TCRdb lists it. The V call is TRBV7-9, the J call TRBJ2-7; the table gives TRBD2 as D, unverified against the DNA. In germline, CDR1 is SEHNR, CDR2 FQNEAQ (reference sequence). Ends included, the CDR3 has 15 residues. CDR3 residues: CASSSSGLPPYEQYF.

The rearrangement links TRBV30 to TRBJ1-2; 9 bases match TRBD1. The CDR3 runs to 14 residues. The junction had 5 bases not matched to a gene; V was cut back by 2 bases and J by 4 bases. The germline V gene encodes CDR1 GTSNPN and CDR2 SVGIG (reference sequence). CDR3 nucleotides: TGTGCCTGGAGTTTGACAGGGGGAACCTATGGCTACACCTTC. Protein product: CAWSLTGGTYGYTF.

Of note for this clone: A much larger clone sits a single nucleotide away, making a read error possible. Additional DNA sequences in this sample encode the identical CDR3. The gene calls are TRBV6-1 and TRBJ2-7; 7 bases map to TRBD1. Trimming cost V 6 bases and J 4 bases; bases outside gene matches: 3. The CDR3 is 12 amino acids. Looked up from germline, CDR1 is MNHNS and CDR2 is SASEGT. The CDR3 reads CASRPTGYEQYF. The DNA for the CDR3 is TGTGCCAGCAGGCCGACAGGGTACGAGCAGTACTTC.

CDR3 region: CASSQEPDRNSPLHF. The CDR3 region has the DNA TGTGCCAGCAGCCAAGAGCCGGACAGAAATTCACCCCTCCACTTT. This chain connects TRBV4-2 to TRBJ1-6, with D tentatively TRBD1 (6 bases). Germline V lookup: CDR1 LGHNA, CDR2 YNFKEQ. The V and J ends lost 0 bases and 7 bases respectively, with 10 bases between them. The CDR3 length is 15 residues.

The genes are TRBV12-2 and TRBJ2-1; the table assigns TRBD2, which was not confirmed against the DNA. TRBV12-2 is shown as a pseudogene. The CDR3 runs to 15 residues. The CDR3 here is CASRFDWLAYNEQFF. As DNA, the CDR3 is TGTGCAAGTCGCTTTGACTGGTTGGCCTACAATGAGCAGTTCTTC.

The sample holds a few counts of this clone. The gene calls are TRBV5-6 and TRBJ2-7, with D perhaps matching TRBD2 (5 bases). The germline gives CDR1 SGHDT, CDR2 YYEEEE. The ends were cut back, 4 bases at V and 6 bases at J, with 14 bases in the middle. The length of the CDR3 is 13 residues. DNA for the CDR3: TGTGCCAGCAGCCGGAGCGGAGCACCCGAGCAGTACTTC. As protein: CASSRSGAPEQYF.

The chain is built from TRBV2 and TRBJ2-2, with TRBD2 matching 7 bases. The trim removed 6 bases at V and 2 bases at J, leaving 9 bases unmatched. Per germline, CDR1 SNHLY and CDR2 FYNNEI. This CDR3 comprises 16 residues. As DNA, the CDR3 is TGTGCCAGCAGGAAACTAGCGAACTTCAACACCGGGGAGCTGTTTTTT. It yields the protein CASRKLANFNTGELFF. Supplemented by reference TRBV2 and TRBJ2-2, the full variable domain reads EPEVTQTPSHQVTQMGQEVILRCVPISNHLYFYWYRQILGQKVEFLVSFYNNEISEKSEIFDDQFSVERPDGSNFTLKIRSTKLEDSAMYFCASRKLANFNTGELFFGEGSRLTVL.

This clone has only one observation. The rearrangement links TRBV27 to TRBJ2-7, with 7 bases identical to TRBD1. Germline trimming cut 4 bases from V and 2 bases from J; bases unmatched to any gene: 8. The CDR3 consists of 15 residues. The germline gives CDR1 MNHEY, CDR2 SMNVEV (reference sequence). This CDR3 is CASSSWTGNTYEQYF. The CDR3 nucleotides are TGTGCCAGCAGTTCATGGACAGGTAACACCTACGAGCAGTACTTC.

The chain combines TRBV10-1 with TRBJ2-7; tentative D call: TRBD1 (6 bases). Trimming left V 4 bases short and J 2 bases short, with 6 bases between. CDR1 is WNHNN and CDR2 is SYGVQD in the germline V gene (reference sequence). The CDR3 consists of 12 residues. As DNA, the CDR3 is TGCGCCAGCAGTGGGGGGCCCTACGAGCAGTACTTC. It codes for CASSGGPYEQYF.

V is TRBV6-1 and J is TRBJ1-6; D is unresolved. The germline V gene encodes CDR1 MNHNS and CDR2 SASEGT. The CDR3 sequence is 12 residues long. Trimming cost V 8 bases and J 11 bases, with 13 bases left between them. In nucleotides, the CDR3 is TGTGCCAGCGGGGAAACAGTTCCACCCCTCCACTTT. It yields the protein CASGETVPPLHF.

The chain couples TRBV6-4 to TRBJ2-4; D call uncertain. The CDR3 is 14 residues long. Germline loops: CDR1 MRHNA, CDR2 SNTAGT. The V and J ends lost 4 bases and 6 bases respectively, with 13 bases between them. The CDR3 DNA is TGTGCCAGCAGTGTCCTACTTAGTGGAAACATTCAGTACTTC. This encodes CASSVLLSGNIQYF.

The rearrangement links TRBV6-5 to TRBJ1-6; D not resolved. Trimming cost V 0 bases and J 10 bases, with 10 bases left between them. This CDR3 has 14 residues. CDR1 MNHEY and CDR2 SVGAGI come from the germline V gene. CDR3 region: CASSYSHRDSPLHF. DNA for the CDR3: TGTGCCAGCAGTTACTCCCATCGAGACTCACCCCTCCACTTT.

The chain is built from TRBV6-5 and TRBJ1-1; TRBD1 aligns across 8 bases. With 7 bases clipped from V and 1 base from J, the junction kept 5 bases outside the gene matches. This CDR3 has 14 residues. Germline values: CDR1 MNHEY, CDR2 SVGAGI. The CDR3 loop reads CASTQGARNTEAFF. The DNA of the CDR3 is TGTGCCAGCACCCAGGGGGCTCGGAACACTGAAGCTTTCTTT.

The chain recombines TRBV20-1 with TRBJ2-4, with unresolved D. Germline V gene sequence: CDR1 DFQATT, CDR2 SNEGSKA (reference sequence). This CDR3 has 11 amino acids. The V and J ends lost 3 bases and 8 bases respectively, with 8 bases between them. This CDR3 is CSARPQDIQYF. The CDR3, as DNA: TGCAGTGCTAGGCCCCAGGACATTCAGTACTTC.